The rows below give T cell receptor beta chains drawn from one sample of a study of T cells in Graves' hyperthyroidism and ophthalmopathy. TCRdb recomputed calls from the multiplex PCR reads with MiXCR, one row per CDR3 protein. The profile shows about 400,000 distinct CDR3 sequences, around 15% of them singletons. The sequenced sample was blood. Receptors originate from a man aged 45-60 years with Graves' ophthalmopathy. CDR3s include the opening cysteine and the closing phenylalanine or tryptophan. D genes are given only for firm matches. Expanded clones are given a class, and other clones once, few, many or no size at all.

d_call j_call clone_size v_call cdr3_length cdr3_aa cdr3_nt
- TRBJ2-3 few TRBV6-5 13 CASSYRGSDTQYF TGTGCCAGCAGTTACCGGGGGTCAGATACGCAGTATTTT
- TRBJ2-1 few TRBV19 11 CASSRTDEQFF TGTGCCAGTAGCCGGACAGATGAGCAGTTCTTC
TRBD2 TRBJ2-4 many TRBV5-1 17 CASSPRLAGGPINIQYF TGCGCCAGCAGCCCCCGACTAGCGGGAGGGCCGATAAACATTCAGTACTTC
- TRBJ2-3 many TRBV29-1 13 CSVTLSVADTQYF TGCAGCGTCACCCTCAGTGTCGCAGATACGCAGTATTTT
- TRBJ2-7 many TRBV18 12 CASSPAGYEQYF TGTGCCAGCTCACCGGCGGGGTACGAGCAGTACTTC
- TRBJ1-1 many TRBV6-1 12 CASSSQGGEAFF TGTGCCAGCAGTTCCCAAGGGGGGGAAGCTTTCTTT
TRBD2 TRBJ2-7 - TRBV6-2/TRBV6-3 18 CASSYFGLAGDGWYEQYF TGTGCCAGCAGTTACTTTGGACTAGCGGGAGATGGTTGGTACGAGCAGTACTTC
- TRBJ1-2 many TRBV3-1 16 CASSQASIASPYGYTF TGTGCCAGCAGCCAAGCTTCAATAGCAAGCCCCTATGGCTACACCTTC
TRBD1 TRBJ2-3 many TRBV12-3/TRBV12-4 19 CASSFLRTGGFTGTDTQYF TGTGCCAGCAGTTTTCTACGGACAGGGGGCTTTACAGGCACAGATACGCAGTATTTT
- TRBJ2-1 many TRBV7-9 11 CASSLLTEQFF TGTGCCAGCAGCCTACTAACCGAGCAGTTCTTC
- TRBJ1-1 many TRBV12-3/TRBV12-4 16 CASTQTRQWMNTEAFF TGTGCCAGCACTCAAACCCGGCAATGGATGAACACTGAAGCTTTCTTT
- TRBJ2-2 - TRBV29-1 13 CSVAGENTGELFF TGCAGCGTTGCAGGAGAAAACACCGGGGAGCTGTTTTTT
- TRBJ2-7 - TRBV7-9 14 CASREDSLTYEQYF TGTGCCAGCAGGGAGGACAGCTTGACCTACGAGCAGTACTTC
- TRBJ1-4 few TRBV5-4 14 CASSPGTDREKLFF TGTGCCAGCAGCCCGGGGACGGATAGGGAAAAACTGTTTTTT
- TRBJ1-4 many TRBV5-1 15 CASSLDGVDREKLFF TGCGCCAGCAGCTTGGATGGGGTGGATCGTGAAAAACTGTTTTTT
TRBD1 TRBJ2-7 many TRBV28 13 CATPDRGRREQYF TGTGCCACACCGGACAGGGGGCGTCGGGAGCAGTACTTC
- TRBJ1-1 - TRBV6-1 13 CASSEHLNTEAFF TGTGCCAGCAGTGAACACTTGAACACTGAAGCTTTCTTT
- TRBJ2-3 many TRBV5-6 16 CASSPDSLQFTDTQYF TGTGCCAGCAGCCCGGACAGCCTACAGTTCACAGATACGCAGTATTTT
- TRBJ2-3 many TRBV28 13 CASSKNYGDTQYF TGTGCCAGCAGTAAAAACTACGGTGATACGCAGTATTTT
TRBD2 TRBJ2-1 once TRBV5-8 17 CASSRPGGTSGSSEQFF TGTGCCAGCAGCCGACCGGGAGGGACTAGCGGGAGTTCTGAGCAGTTCTTC
TRBD2 TRBJ2-1 - TRBV29-1 14 CSVELAGQGIEQFF TGCAGCGTTGAACTAGCGGGCCAGGGCATTGAGCAGTTCTTC
- TRBJ2-7 many TRBV6-5 14 CASSYSAAGGEQYF TGTGCCAGCAGTTACTCGGCCGCCGGAGGCGAGCAGTACTTC
- TRBJ2-1 - TRBV11-3 15 CASSLARGLLSEQFF TGTGCCAGCAGCTTAGCCCGGGGGCTGCTCAGTGAGCAGTTCTTC
TRBD2 TRBJ2-2 many TRBV3-1 15 CASSQGTSGAGELFF TGTGCCAGCAGCCAAGGGACTAGCGGAGCCGGGGAGCTGTTTTTT
- TRBJ2-2 - TRBV5-1 17 CASSLDRGRVGTGELFF TGCGCCAGCAGCTTGGATCGAGGCAGGGTCGGCACCGGGGAGCTGTTTTTT
- TRBJ2-4 many TRBV6-1 16 CASSPQLGRSQNIQYF TGTGCCAGCAGTCCCCAACTAGGGAGGAGCCAAAACATTCAGTACTTC
- TRBJ2-3 - TRBV27 11 CASRPSDTQYF TGTGCCAGCCGACCGTCAGATACGCAGTATTTT
TRBD2 TRBJ2-5 many TRBV7-2 15 CASSPEGLAQETQYF TGTGCCAGCAGCCCCGAAGGACTAGCTCAAGAGACCCAGTACTTC
- TRBJ2-2 - TRBV2 15 CASSTGSGNTGELFF TGTGCCAGCAGCACCGGAAGCGGGAACACCGGGGAGCTGTTTTTT
TRBD1 TRBJ1-1 few TRBV7-3 15 CASSLDPGTGFKAFF TGTGCCAGCAGCCTTGACCCCGGGACAGGGTTTAAAGCTTTCTTT
- TRBJ2-2 many TRBV11-2 16 CASSPPGRLPTGELFF TGTGCCAGCAGTCCCCCGGGCCGACTACCCACCGGGGAGCTGTTTTTT
- TRBJ1-5 - TRBV6-2/TRBV6-3 16 CAIGSQGAPSNQPQHF TGTGCCATCGGATCTCAGGGAGCCCCGAGCAATCAGCCCCAGCATTTT
- TRBJ2-3 - TRBV28 14 CASIPRPSTDTQYF TGTGCCAGCATTCCGCGGCCTTCCACAGATACGCAGTATTTT
- TRBJ2-1 many TRBV29-1 16 CSVETVATGVGDEQFF TGCAGCGTTGAAACCGTTGCGACGGGAGTGGGGGATGAGCAGTTCTTC
TRBD2 TRBJ2-3 many TRBV15 15 CATSGIAGGTDTQYF TGTGCCACCAGCGGGATAGCGGGAGGTACAGATACGCAGTATTTT
TRBD2 TRBJ2-5 many TRBV20-1 17 CSASYLTSGPYQETQYF TGCAGTGCTAGTTACCTCACTAGCGGGCCGTACCAAGAGACCCAGTACTTC
TRBD2 TRBJ2-4 few TRBV6-1 16 CASSQTSGRSRNIQYF TGTGCCAGCAGTCAGACTAGCGGGAGATCGAGGAACATTCAGTACTTC
TRBD2 TRBJ2-5 many TRBV12-3/TRBV12-4 15 CASSFDGRALETQYF TGTGCCAGCAGTTTCGACGGGAGGGCCCTGGAGACCCAGTACTTC
- TRBJ1-3 few TRBV2 16 CASSPGHSSSGNTIYF TGTGCCAGCAGTCCGGGACACTCAAGCTCTGGAAACACCATATATTTT
TRBD1 TRBJ1-1 many TRBV6-2/TRBV6-3 14 CASSTGQMNTEAFF TGTGCCAGCAGTACGGGACAGATGAACACTGAAGCTTTCTTT
- TRBJ2-7 few TRBV19 14 CASSMIGASYEQYF TGTGCCAGTAGTATGATCGGAGCCTCCTACGAGCAGTACTTC
TRBD2 TRBJ2-1 many TRBV24-1 15 CATSDRTGGENEQFF TGTGCCACCAGTGATAGGACGGGGGGTGAGAATGAGCAGTTCTTC
TRBD1 TRBJ2-5 many TRBV6-2/TRBV6-3 16 CASSYWTGGYQETQYF TGTGCCAGCAGTTACTGGACAGGGGGATATCAAGAGACCCAGTACTTC
- TRBJ2-1 many TRBV12-3/TRBV12-4 12 CASSLGLREQFF TGTGCCAGCAGTTTAGGTTTGCGGGAGCAGTTCTTC
- TRBJ1-1 - TRBV19 15 CASSIVAKQGTEAFF TGTGCCAGTAGTATAGTTGCGAAACAAGGCACTGAAGCTTTCTTT
- TRBJ2-5 few TRBV25-1 15 CASRDYAVEEETQYF TGTGCCAGCAGGGATTACGCAGTCGAAGAGGAGACCCAGTACTTC